Included here is one T cell receptor beta chain sequence, with context. This sample is drawn from a study of blood T cell repertoires in COVID-19. Study in general: COVID-19 samples, acute and convalescent, were from the United States, Italy and Spain. PBMCs, B-cell-depleted T cells, or T cells provided the cDNA or gDNA that made up the material.

Seattle cases were enrolled at active infection and followed longitudinally. The CDR3 consists of 18 residues. Original processing notes: Using reference gene primer amplification, nucleated cell counts were estimated. The method was immunoSEQ multiplex PCR; TCRdb's version includes in-frame clones alone and lacks a portion of them. V and J calls and clone size follow that table, whereas D and trimming were derived from the DNA. The data hold about 410,000 clones, with 75% to 90% observed a single time. Material: peripheral blood. The rearrangement links TRBV21-1 to TRBJ2-2; TRBD2, as called in the table, went unchecked against the DNA. TRBV21-1 is a pseudogene. The TCR sequence derives from a woman between 40 and 55 years old with COVID-19, enrolled during active disease. The CDR3 protein is CASSNPLGTLRGTGELFF. The CDR3 bases are TGTGCCAGCAGCAATCCCCTGGGAACTCTTCGGGGCACCGGGGAGCTGTTTTTT.